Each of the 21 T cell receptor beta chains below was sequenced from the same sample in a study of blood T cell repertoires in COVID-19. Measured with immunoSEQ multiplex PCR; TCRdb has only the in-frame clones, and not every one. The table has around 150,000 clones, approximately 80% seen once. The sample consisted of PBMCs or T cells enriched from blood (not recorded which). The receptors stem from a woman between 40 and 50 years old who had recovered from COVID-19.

The CDR3 coding sequence is TGCGCCAGCAGCCGGGACTCCGTTGGGGAGCAGTACTTC. Amino acid sequence: CASSRDSVGEQYF. The V call is TRBV5-1, the J call TRBJ2-7, with TRBD2 as a possible D gene (6 bases). Germline-derived CDR1 and CDR2 are SGHRS and YFSETQ. This CDR3 is 13 amino acids long. V dropped 4 bases and J dropped 7 bases, with 15 bases sitting between them.

CDR3 residues: CANGQDQDQPQHF. The CDR3 DNA is TGTGCCAACGGACAGGACCAAGATCAGCCCCAGCATTTT. This sequence joins TRBV2 and TRBJ1-5; TRBD1 matches 7 bases. V shed 10 bases, J shed 5 bases, and the junction held 8 bases outside the gene matches. This CDR3 spans 13 amino acids. Germline V gene lookup returns CDR1 SNHLY and CDR2 FYNNEI.

For the CDR3, the DNA is TGTGCCACCAGTGACCCCTTGAGAGACACCGGGGAGCTGTTTTTT. This sequence encodes CATSDPLRDTGELFF. The chain couples TRBV24-1 to TRBJ2-2, with D unresolved. The germline V and J ends were trimmed by 4 bases and 3 bases, with 11 bases remaining between them. This CDR3 is 15 amino acids long. Looked up from germline, CDR1 is KGHDR and CDR2 is SFDVKD.

CDR3 protein: CASSLAGGVYGYTF. In DNA, the CDR3 is TGTGCCAGCAGCTTAGCAGGGGGTGTGTATGGCTACACCTTC. This chain joins TRBV11-2 and TRBJ1-2, with TRBD1 matching over 7 bases. Germline V gene sequence: CDR1 SGHAT, CDR2 FQNNGV. J lost 5 bases, V lost 1 base, and 4 bases had no gene match. This CDR3 spans 14 amino acids. Full variable domain (missing parts from reference TRBV11-2 and TRBJ1-2): EAGVAQSPRYKIIEKRQSVAFWCNPISGHATLYWYQQILGQGPKLLIQFQNNGVVDDSQLPKDRFSAERLKGVDSTLKIQPAKLEDSAVYLCASSLAGGVYGYTFGSGTRLTVV.

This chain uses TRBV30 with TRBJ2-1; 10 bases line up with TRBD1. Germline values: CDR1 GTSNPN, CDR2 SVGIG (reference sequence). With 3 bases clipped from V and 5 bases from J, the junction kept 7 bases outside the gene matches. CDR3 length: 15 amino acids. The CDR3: CAWREPGQGNNEQFF. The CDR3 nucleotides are TGTGCCTGGAGAGAACCGGGACAGGGGAACAATGAGCAGTTCTTC. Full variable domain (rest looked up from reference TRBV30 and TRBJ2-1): SQTIHQWPATLVQPVGSPLSLECTVEGTSNPNLYWYRQAAGRGLQLLFYSVGIGQISSEVPQNLSASRPQDRQFILSSKKLLLSDSGFYLCAWREPGQGNNEQFFGPGTRLTVL.

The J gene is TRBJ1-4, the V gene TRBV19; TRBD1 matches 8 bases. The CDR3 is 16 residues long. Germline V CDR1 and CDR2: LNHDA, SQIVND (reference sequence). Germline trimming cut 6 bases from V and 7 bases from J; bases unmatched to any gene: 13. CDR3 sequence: CASRNSLTGVGEKLFF. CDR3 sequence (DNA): TGTGCCAGTAGAAACTCTTTGACAGGGGTGGGTGAAAAACTGTTTTTT.

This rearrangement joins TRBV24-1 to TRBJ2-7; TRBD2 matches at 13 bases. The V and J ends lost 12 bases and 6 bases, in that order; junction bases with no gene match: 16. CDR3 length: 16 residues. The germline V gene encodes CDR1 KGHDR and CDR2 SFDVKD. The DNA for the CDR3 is TGTGCCCCTTACTTCGGACTAGCGGGAGAGGGGTGCGAGCAGTACTTC. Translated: CAPYFGLAGEGCEQYF.

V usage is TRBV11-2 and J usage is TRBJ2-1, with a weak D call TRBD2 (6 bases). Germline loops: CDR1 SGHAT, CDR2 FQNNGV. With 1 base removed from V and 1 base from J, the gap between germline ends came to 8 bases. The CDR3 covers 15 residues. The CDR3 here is CASSLGGTSYNEQFF. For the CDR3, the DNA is TGTGCCAGCAGCTTAGGAGGGACTTCCTACAATGAGCAGTTCTTC.

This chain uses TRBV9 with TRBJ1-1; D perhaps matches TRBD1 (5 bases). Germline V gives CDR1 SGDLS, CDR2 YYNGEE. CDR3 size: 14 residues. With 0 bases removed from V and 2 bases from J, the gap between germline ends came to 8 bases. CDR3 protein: CASSVAGHNTEAFF. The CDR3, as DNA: TGTGCCAGCAGCGTAGCAGGGCATAACACTGAAGCTTTCTTT.

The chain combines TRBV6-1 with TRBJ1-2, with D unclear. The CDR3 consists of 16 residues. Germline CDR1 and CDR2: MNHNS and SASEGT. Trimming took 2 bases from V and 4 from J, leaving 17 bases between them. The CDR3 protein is CASSESGFSTIYGYTF. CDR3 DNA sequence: TGTGCCAGCAGTGAATCGGGGTTTTCCACGATCTATGGCTACACCTTC.

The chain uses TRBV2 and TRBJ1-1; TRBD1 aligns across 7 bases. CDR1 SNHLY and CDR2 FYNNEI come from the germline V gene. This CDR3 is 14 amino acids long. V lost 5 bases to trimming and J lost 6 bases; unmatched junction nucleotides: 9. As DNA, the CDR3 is TGTGCCAGCAGTCCCGACAGGGTTTCGCCTGAAGCTTTCTTT. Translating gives CASSPDRVSPEAFF.

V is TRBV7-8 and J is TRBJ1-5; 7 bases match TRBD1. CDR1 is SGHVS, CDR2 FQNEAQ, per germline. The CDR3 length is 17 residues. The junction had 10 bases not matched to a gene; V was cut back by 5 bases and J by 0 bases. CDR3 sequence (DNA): TGTGCCAGCAGCCCCTACGTCGGGACAGCTAGCAATCAGCCCCAGCATTTT. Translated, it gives CASSPYVGTASNQPQHF. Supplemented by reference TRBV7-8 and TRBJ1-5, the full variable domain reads GAGVSQSPRYKVAKRGQDVALRCDPISGHVSLFWYQQALGQGPEFLTYFQNEAQLDKSGLPSDRFFAERPEGSVSTLKIQRTQQEDSAVYLCASSPYVGTASNQPQHFGDGTRLSIL.

The DNA of the CDR3 is TGTGCCAGCAGCTCTATGGGGGCGCAAAGCACAGATACGCAGTATTTT. It specifies CASSSMGAQSTDTQYF. This chain connects TRBV7-6 to TRBJ2-3, with a possible D match to TRBD1 (6 bases). This CDR3 region has 16 residues. Germline V gene data show CDR1 as SGHVS and CDR2 as FNYEAQ. With 4 bases removed from V and 0 bases from J, the gap between germline ends came to 14 bases.

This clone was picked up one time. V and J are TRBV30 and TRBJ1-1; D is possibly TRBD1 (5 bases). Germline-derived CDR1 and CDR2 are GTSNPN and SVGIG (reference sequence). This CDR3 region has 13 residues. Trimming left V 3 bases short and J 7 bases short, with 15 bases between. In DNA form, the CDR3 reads TGTGCCTGGAGCCCCGGGACTGTGGTTGAAGCTTTCTTT. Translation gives CAWSPGTVVEAFF. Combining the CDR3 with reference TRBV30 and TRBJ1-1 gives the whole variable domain SQTIHQWPATLVQPVGSPLSLECTVEGTSNPNLYWYRQAAGRGLQLLFYSVGIGQISSEVPQNLSASRPQDRQFILSSKKLLLSDSGFYLCAWSPGTVVEAFFGQGTRLTVV.

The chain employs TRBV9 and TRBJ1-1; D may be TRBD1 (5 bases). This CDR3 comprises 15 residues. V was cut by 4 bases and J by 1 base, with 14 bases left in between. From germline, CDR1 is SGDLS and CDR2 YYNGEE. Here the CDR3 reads CASSPSGHQNTEAFF. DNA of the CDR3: TGTGCCAGCAGCCCCTCAGGACACCAGAACACTGAAGCTTTCTTT.

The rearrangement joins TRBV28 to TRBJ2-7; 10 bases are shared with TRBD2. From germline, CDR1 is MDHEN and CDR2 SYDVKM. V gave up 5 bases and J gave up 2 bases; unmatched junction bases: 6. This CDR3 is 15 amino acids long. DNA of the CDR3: TGTGCCAGCAGTATTCCTAGCGGGGGCACCTACGAGCAGTACTTC. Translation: CASSIPSGGTYEQYF.

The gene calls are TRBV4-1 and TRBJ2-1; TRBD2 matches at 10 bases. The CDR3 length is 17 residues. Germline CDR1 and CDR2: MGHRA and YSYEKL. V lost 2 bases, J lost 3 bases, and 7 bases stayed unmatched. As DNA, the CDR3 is TGCGCCAGCAGCCAACGTCGGCTAGCGGGAGACTACAATGAGCAGTTCTTC. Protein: CASSQRRLAGDYNEQFF.

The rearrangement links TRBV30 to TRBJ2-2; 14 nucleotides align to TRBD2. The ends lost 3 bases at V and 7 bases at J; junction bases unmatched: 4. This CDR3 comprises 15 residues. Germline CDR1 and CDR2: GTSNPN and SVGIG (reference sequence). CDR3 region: CAWRGLAGGIGELFF. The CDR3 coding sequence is TGTGCCTGGAGAGGACTAGCGGGAGGAATCGGGGAGCTGTTTTTT.

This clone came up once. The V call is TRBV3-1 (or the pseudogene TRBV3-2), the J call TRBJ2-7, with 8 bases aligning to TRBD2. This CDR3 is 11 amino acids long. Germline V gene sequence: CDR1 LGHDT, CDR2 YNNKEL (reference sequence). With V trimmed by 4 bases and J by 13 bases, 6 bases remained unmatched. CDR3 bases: TGTGCCAGCAGCCTTAGCGGGACTTATTACTTC. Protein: CASSLSGTYYF.

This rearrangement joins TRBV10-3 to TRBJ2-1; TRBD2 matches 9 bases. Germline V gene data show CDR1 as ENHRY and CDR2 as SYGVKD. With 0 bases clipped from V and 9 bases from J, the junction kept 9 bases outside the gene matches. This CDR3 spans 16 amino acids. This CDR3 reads CAISESSGGPSSEQFF. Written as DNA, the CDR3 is TGTGCCATCAGTGAGTCCAGCGGGGGGCCCTCTAGTGAGCAGTTCTTC.

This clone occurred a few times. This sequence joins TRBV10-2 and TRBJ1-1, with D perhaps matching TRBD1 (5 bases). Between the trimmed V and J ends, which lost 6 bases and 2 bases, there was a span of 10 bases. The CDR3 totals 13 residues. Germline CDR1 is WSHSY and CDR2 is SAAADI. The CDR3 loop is CASSRQGNTEAFF. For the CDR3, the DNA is TGCGCCAGCAGCCGCCAGGGAAACACTGAAGCTTTCTTT.